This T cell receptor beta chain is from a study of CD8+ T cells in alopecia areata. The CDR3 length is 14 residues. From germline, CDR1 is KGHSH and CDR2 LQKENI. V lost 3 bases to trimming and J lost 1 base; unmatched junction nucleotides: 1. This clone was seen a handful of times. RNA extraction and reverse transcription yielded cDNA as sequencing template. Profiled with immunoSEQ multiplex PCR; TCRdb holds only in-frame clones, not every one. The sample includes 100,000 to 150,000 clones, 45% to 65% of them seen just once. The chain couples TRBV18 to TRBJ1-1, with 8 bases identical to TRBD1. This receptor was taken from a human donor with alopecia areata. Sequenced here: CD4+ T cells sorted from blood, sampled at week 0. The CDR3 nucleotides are TGTGCCAGCTCACCGGACAGGGAGAACACTGAAGCTTTCTTT. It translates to CASSPDRENTEAFF.